A single sample gave rise to the 23 T cell receptor beta chains below, sequenced in a study of human T cells and chemical hapten exposure. TCRdb independently ran MiXCR on the RACE reads; one entry per CDR3 protein. The table shows just over 40,000 distinct CDR3 sequences, with over 3% occurring only once. The time point was: patch test 2, 6 weeks after DPC sensitization. Treatment specified: therapeutic diphenylcyclopropenone sensitization with weekly scalp DPC. The sequenced sample was whole blood, obtained in connection with sensitization to the hapten diphenylcyclopropenone (DPC). The receptors originated from a man aged 35 to 55 with alopecia areata. Some clones in this sample may be carry-over from other donors' samples.

This clonotype showed up just a few times. DNA for the CDR3: TGTGCCAGCAGCTGGGGGGTCACAGATACGCAGTATTTT. It yields the protein CASSWGVTDTQYF. This chain links TRBV5-4 with TRBJ2-3; tentative D call: TRBD2 (6 bases). Looked up from germline, CDR1 is SGHNT and CDR2 is YYREEE (reference sequence). CDR3 length equals 13 residues. The V end lost 3 bases, the J end lost 2 bases, and 7 bases lay between the germline ends.

The chain employs TRBV6-6 and TRBJ1-5; D perhaps matches TRBD1 (5 bases). Germline V gene sequence: CDR1 MNHNY, CDR2 SVGAGI (reference sequence). V was clipped by 2 bases and J by 4 bases, with 12 bases between them. The CDR3 is made up of 15 amino acids. The chain's CDR3 is CASSYGDGANQPQHF. The DNA of the CDR3 is TGTGCCAGCAGTTACGGGGACGGCGCGAATCAGCCCCAGCATTTT.

This clonotype was counted at least ten times. J is TRBJ2-1 and V is TRBV10-3; 9 nucleotides align to TRBD2. After removal of 0 bases from V and 9 bases from J, the junction contained 9 bases not matched to a gene. This CDR3 region has 16 residues. Looked up from germline, CDR1 is ENHRY and CDR2 is SYGVKD. This chain's CDR3 is CAISESKAGGPIEQFF. CDR3 sequence (DNA): TGTGCCATCAGTGAGTCTAAGGCGGGAGGGCCGATTGAGCAGTTCTTC.

The chain has TRBV20-1 and TRBJ1-1; D unresolved. V was clipped by 3 bases and J by 7 bases, with 9 bases between them. The germline gives CDR1 DFQATT, CDR2 SNEGSKA (reference sequence). The CDR3 runs to 11 residues. In DNA, the CDR3 is TGCAGTGCTAGGGAACTCGATGAAGCTTTCTTT. Protein: CSARELDEAFF.

This clonotype has ten or more counts. The chain employs TRBV6-6 and TRBJ1-1; TRBD1 matches at 7 bases. The CDR3 runs to 13 residues. Germline lookup yields CDR1 MNHNY and CDR2 SVGAGI (reference sequence). Trimming cost V 6 bases and J 4 bases; bases outside gene matches: 5. Here the CDR3 reads CASSFQGGTEAFF. The DNA of the CDR3 is TGTGCCAGCAGCTTTCAGGGGGGCACTGAAGCTTTCTTT.

This clonotype was detected ten times or more. The chain is built from TRBV7-2 and TRBJ2-4, with a weak D call TRBD1 (6 bases). CDR3 length equals 16 residues. From germline, CDR1 is SGHTA and CDR2 FQGNSA. Between the trimmed V and J ends, which lost 5 bases and 1 base, there was a span of 15 bases. The chain's CDR3 is CASSETGSEAKNIQYF. DNA for the CDR3: TGTGCCAGCAGCGAAACAGGGTCTGAGGCCAAAAACATTCAGTACTTC.

This clonotype has a handful of counts. The chain joins TRBV28 to TRBJ1-5; D remains ambiguous. The V gene's germline CDR1 is MDHEN and CDR2 SYDVKM. V was clipped by 3 bases and J by 12 bases, with 15 bases between them. CDR3 length: 13 amino acids. The CDR3 nucleotides are TGTGCCAGCAGTTTCGAACATTGGGGAGGCCAGCATTTT. It codes for CASSFEHWGGQHF.

V gene TRBV5-1 combines with J gene TRBJ1-1, with 10 bases fitting TRBD1. Germline V CDR1 and CDR2: SGHRS, YFSETQ. V shed 2 bases, J shed 4 bases, and the junction held 5 bases outside the gene matches. The CDR3 is 15 residues long. DNA for the CDR3: TGCGCCAGCAGCTTCGACAGGGGGCGAAGCACTGAAGCTTTCTTT. As protein: CASSFDRGRSTEAFF.

The sample holds many counts of this clonotype. The chain has TRBV7-9 and TRBJ2-7; D is perhaps TRBD1 (6 bases). The V end was cut by 2 bases, the J end by 0 bases, with 14 bases between. The CDR3 sequence is 16 residues long. The germline V gene encodes CDR1 SEHNR and CDR2 FQNEAQ (reference sequence). In DNA form, the CDR3 reads TGTGCCAGCAGCTTACCATCAGGGGACAACTCCTACGAGCAGTACTTC. This codes for CASSLPSGDNSYEQYF.

This clonotype was recorded many times. The chain joins TRBV24-1 to TRBJ2-1; D is unresolved. The V gene's germline CDR1 is KGHDR and CDR2 SFDVKD. V was cut by 4 bases and J by 2 bases, with 5 bases left in between. This CDR3 has 13 amino acids. CDR3 nucleotides: TGTGCCACCAGTGAGGCAGCCTACAATGAGCAGTTCTTC. Translated: CATSEAAYNEQFF.

This clonotype was seen at least ten times. The V and J genes are TRBV12-3 or TRBV12-4 and TRBJ1-1; D possibly corresponds to TRBD1 (6 bases). V was cut by 3 bases and J by 3 bases, with 11 bases left in between. CDR3 length: 14 residues. The CDR3: CASSLGRGYTEAFF. CDR3 nucleotide sequence: TGTGCCAGCAGTTTGGGCAGGGGCTACACTGAAGCTTTCTTT.

Many counts were recorded for this clonotype. This chain links TRBV27 with TRBJ2-3; 7 bases are a match to TRBD1. The CDR3 is 15 residues long. CDR1 and CDR2 (germline): MNHEY, SMNVEV (reference sequence). The junction had 8 bases not matched to a gene; V was cut back by 5 bases and J by 3 bases. CDR3 DNA: TGTGCCAGCAGTCCTCGGGACAGTCCGACAGATACGCAGTATTTT. Its protein product is CASSPRDSPTDTQYF.

Ten or more counts support this clonotype. The rearrangement joins TRBV19 to TRBJ2-1, with 10 bases aligning to TRBD2. V shed 3 bases and J 4 bases; nucleotides not matched to a gene: 6. This CDR3 has 16 residues. The germline V gene encodes CDR1 LNHDA and CDR2 SQIVND (reference sequence). The CDR3 protein is CASSMGGLAEYNEQFF. The CDR3 bases are TGTGCCAGTAGTATGGGAGGACTAGCGGAATACAATGAGCAGTTCTTC.

A word on this clonotype: A much larger clone is a single base away; this may be a read error. The CDR3 loop is CASRLQAGGHNEQFF. Written as DNA, the CDR3 is TGTGCCAGCAGGCTTCAAGCGGGAGGTCACAATGAGCAGTTCTTC. This chain joins TRBV6-6 and TRBJ2-1; 9 nucleotides match TRBD2. The V gene's germline CDR1 is MNHNY and CDR2 SVGAGI (reference sequence). The J segment lost 5 bases and the V segment lost 6 bases, leaving 8 bases of the junction unmatched. The CDR3 loop spans 15 amino acids.

Remarks on this clonotype: This clone may be a read error of a much larger clone one base away. As the CDR3 is not closed by the conserved phenylalanine or tryptophan, this likely results from a read error. The CDR3 coding sequence is TGTGCCAGCAGGCCAGGGGGCCAAAAAGAGACCCAGTACTCC. This gives the protein CASRPGGQKETQYS. V gene TRBV28 combines with J gene TRBJ2-5, with 8 bases aligning to TRBD1. In germline, CDR1 is MDHEN, CDR2 SYDVKM. J lost 3 bases, V lost 6 bases, and 6 bases had no gene match. The CDR3 has 14 residues.

This clonotype has ten or more counts. This chain uses TRBV28 with TRBJ2-3; D is unclear. Per germline, CDR1 MDHEN and CDR2 SYDVKM. The length of the CDR3 is 15 residues. V was shortened by 2 bases and J by 4 bases, with 13 bases between the two germline ends. The CDR3 DNA reads as TGTGCCAGCAGTTTACTGACACCCCGGGCAGATACGCAGTATTTT. Translating it yields CASSLLTPRADTQYF.

This clonotype was detected ten times or more. The V call is TRBV18, the J call TRBJ2-1; 9 bases map to TRBD2. The CDR3 is made up of 18 amino acids. The V gene's germline CDR1 is KGHSH and CDR2 LQKENI. The J segment lost 6 bases and the V segment lost 3 bases, leaving 15 bases of the junction unmatched. The CDR3 loop reads CASSPLLTSGMTLNEQFF. The CDR3, as DNA: TGTGCCAGCTCACCCCTCTTGACTAGCGGAATGACTCTCAATGAGCAGTTCTTC.

This clonotype was counted ten times or more. This rearrangement joins TRBV7-2 to TRBJ2-1, with 11 bases aligning to TRBD2. The germline gives CDR1 SGHTA, CDR2 FQGNSA. V was clipped by 5 bases and J by 7 bases; unmatched bases: 7. The CDR3 runs 15 residues. CDR3 sequence (DNA): TGTGCCAGCAGCGCTACTAGCGGGAGCGCAAATGAGCAGTTCTTC. Translated, it gives CASSATSGSANEQFF.

This clonotype was recorded many times. The CDR3 region is CASSWKRGLGADTQYF. CDR3 DNA sequence: TGTGCCAGCAGTTGGAAGAGAGGACTTGGGGCAGATACGCAGTATTTT. This chain links TRBV12-3 or TRBV12-4 with TRBJ2-3; D is perhaps TRBD2 (5 bases). Between the trimmed V and J ends, which lost 4 bases and 4 bases, there was a span of 18 bases. There are 16 residues in the CDR3.

This clonotype was counted ten times or more. The chain links TRBV9 to TRBJ2-2; TRBD2 matches at 7 bases. The CDR3 is made up of 14 amino acids. Germline CDR1 SGDLS, CDR2 YYNGEE. With 0 bases clipped from V and 6 bases from J, the junction kept 2 bases outside the gene matches. The CDR3 loop reads CASSVASGAGELFF. The CDR3 DNA reads as TGTGCCAGCAGCGTAGCTAGCGGAGCCGGGGAGCTGTTTTTT.

Ten or more counts support this clonotype. The rearrangement links TRBV6-5 to TRBJ2-1; tentatively, D is TRBD2 (6 bases). V lost 4 bases, J lost 11 bases, and 12 bases lay in between. Germline assignment: CDR1 MNHEY and CDR2 SVGAGI. The CDR3 runs to 12 residues. The CDR3 spells CASSSGEVQQFF. CDR3 in DNA: TGTGCCAGCAGTTCCGGGGAGGTCCAGCAGTTCTTC.

Ten or more counts support this clonotype. The CDR3 is CASSLDSSPQETQYF. As DNA, the CDR3 is TGTGCCAGCAGCTTAGACTCGTCACCCCAAGAGACCCAGTACTTC. The V gene is TRBV7-2, the J gene TRBJ2-5, with D hard to call. From germline, CDR1 is SGHTA and CDR2 FQGNSA. The length of the CDR3 is 15 residues. With 1 base removed from V and 1 base from J, the gap between germline ends came to 10 bases.

This clonotype was found many times. The chain employs TRBV20-1 and TRBJ1-5; unclear D gene. The CDR3 loop spans 12 amino acids. V gave up 5 bases and J gave up 4 bases, with 9 bases separating them. Germline CDR1 and CDR2: DFQATT and SNEGSKA (reference sequence). In DNA, the CDR3 is TGCAGTGCTGCACGGACTAATCAGCCCCAGCATTTT. This sequence encodes CSAARTNQPQHF.